This T cell receptor (beta chain) was sequenced during a study of T cells expressing NK-cell markers. TCRdb reanalyzed the 5' RACE reads and collapses them to one entry per CDR3 protein, without DNA. The sample includes about 450,000 distinct CDR3 sequences. The CDR3 spans 14 residues. V gene TRBV12-3 or TRBV12-4 combines with J gene TRBJ2-7; TCRdb names TRBD1, which stays unverified in the absence of DNA. Sequenced sample: blood T cells: a sorted CD56 or NKG2C T cell subset, CD4+ or CD8+ T cells, or bulk PBMC T cells (not recorded which). The source is a woman between 18 and 69 years old in good health. The CDR3 sequence is CASTLGTGGYEQYF.